This T cell receptor (beta chain) was documented in a study of T-cell reconstitution after alpha-beta-depleted transplantation in children. This sample's TCRbeta library carried unique molecular identifier barcodes. Each CDR3 protein is one row after TCRdb ran MiXCR on the PCR reads. Seen here are approximately 980,000 distinct CDR3 sequences, under 30% observed once, and the top ten hold more than 25%. Study-wide results and limits: Several patients had high TCRbeta diversity at day 60; it came from surviving recipient T cells and thymic progenitors. It was reported that alpha-beta T cells came from several hundred expanded graft clones (about two months after transplant).

With regard to this clonotype: Its target is not known.

Germline V lookup: CDR1 LGHNA, CDR2 YSLEER. V trimming: 3 bases; J trimming: 7 bases; junction bases outside the gene matches: 12. The CDR3 totals 15 residues. The chain combines TRBV4-3 with TRBJ2-7; 7 bases are shared with TRBD2. Sequenced material: PBMCs, mostly from graft donor cells, taken 360 days after TCRalphabeta/CD19-depleted stem cell transplant. The TCR originated in a boy younger than two who had a stem cell transplant for SCID, so the T cells may come from the graft donor. The CDR3 reads CASSQAEGWEGEQYF. The CDR3 DNA is TGCGCCAGCAGCCAGGCCGAAGGTTGGGAGGGGGAGCAGTACTTC.